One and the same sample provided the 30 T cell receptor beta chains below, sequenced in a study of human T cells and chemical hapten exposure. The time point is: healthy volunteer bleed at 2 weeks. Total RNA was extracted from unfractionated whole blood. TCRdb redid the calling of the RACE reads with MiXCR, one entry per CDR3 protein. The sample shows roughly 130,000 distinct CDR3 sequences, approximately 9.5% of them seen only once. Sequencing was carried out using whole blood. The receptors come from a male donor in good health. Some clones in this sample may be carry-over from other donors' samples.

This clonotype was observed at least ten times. The DNA for the CDR3 is TGTGCCAGCAGGCCTGACGCCGCAACAGATACGCAGTATTTT. It yields the protein CASRPDAATDTQYF. The chain recombines TRBV12-3 or TRBV12-4 with TRBJ2-3; D call uncertain. V shed 6 bases and J shed 3 bases, with 13 bases lying between them. This CDR3 has 14 residues.

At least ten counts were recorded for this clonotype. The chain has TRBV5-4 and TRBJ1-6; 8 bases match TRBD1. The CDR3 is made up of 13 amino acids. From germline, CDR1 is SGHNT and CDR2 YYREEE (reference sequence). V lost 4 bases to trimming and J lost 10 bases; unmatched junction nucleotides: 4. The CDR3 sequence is CASSPPGGSPLHF. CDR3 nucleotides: TGTGCCAGCAGCCCTCCAGGGGGCTCACCCCTCCACTTT.

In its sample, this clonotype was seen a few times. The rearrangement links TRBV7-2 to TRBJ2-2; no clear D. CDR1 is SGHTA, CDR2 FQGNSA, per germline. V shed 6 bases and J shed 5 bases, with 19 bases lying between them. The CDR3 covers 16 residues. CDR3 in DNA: TGTGCCAGCAGACGTCGCAGCCTAACCTCTACCGGGGAGCTGTTTTTT. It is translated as CASRRRSLTSTGELFF.

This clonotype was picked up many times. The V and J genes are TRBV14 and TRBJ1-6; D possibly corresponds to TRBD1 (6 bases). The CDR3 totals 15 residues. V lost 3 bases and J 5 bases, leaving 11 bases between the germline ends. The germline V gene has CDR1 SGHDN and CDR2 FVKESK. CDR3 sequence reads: CASSQGRGNNSPLHF. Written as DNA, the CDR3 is TGTGCCAGCAGCCAGGGCAGGGGTAATAATTCACCCCTCCACTTT.

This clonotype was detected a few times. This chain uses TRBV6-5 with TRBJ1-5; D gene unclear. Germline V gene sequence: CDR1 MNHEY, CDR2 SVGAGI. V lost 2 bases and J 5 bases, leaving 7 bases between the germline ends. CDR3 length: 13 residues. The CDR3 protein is CASSYEGDQPQHF. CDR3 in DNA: TGTGCCAGCAGTTACGAGGGTGATCAGCCCCAGCATTTT.

The CDR3 region has the DNA TGCAGCGTTGGGGGCAGGGCGAGCACTGAAGCTTTCTTT. Encoded protein: CSVGGRASTEAFF. The chain recombines TRBV29-1 with TRBJ1-1, with D maybe TRBD1 (5 bases). The CDR3 runs 13 residues. The germline V gene encodes CDR1 SQVTM and CDR2 ANQGSEA. Trimming left V 4 bases short and J 4 bases short, with 13 bases between. Full variable domain (missing parts from reference TRBV29-1 and TRBJ1-1): SAVISQKPSRDICQRGTSLTIQCQVDSQVTMMFWYRQQPGQSLTLIATANQGSEATYESGFVIDKFPISRPNLTFSTLTVSNMSPEDSSIYLCSVGGRASTEAFFGQGTRLTVV.

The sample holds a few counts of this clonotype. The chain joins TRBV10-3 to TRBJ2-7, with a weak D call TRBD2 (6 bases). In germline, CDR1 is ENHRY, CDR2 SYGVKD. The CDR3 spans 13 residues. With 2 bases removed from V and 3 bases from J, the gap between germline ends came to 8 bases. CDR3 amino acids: CAISERENYEQYF. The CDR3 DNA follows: TGTGCCATCAGTGAGCGGGAGAACTACGAGCAGTACTTC.

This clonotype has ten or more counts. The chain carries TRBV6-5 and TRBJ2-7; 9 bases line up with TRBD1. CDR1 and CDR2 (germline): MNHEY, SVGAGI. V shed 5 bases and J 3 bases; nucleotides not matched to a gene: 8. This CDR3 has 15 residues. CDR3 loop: CASSTLQGANYEQYF. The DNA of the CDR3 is TGTGCCAGCAGTACTCTACAGGGGGCGAACTACGAGCAGTACTTC.

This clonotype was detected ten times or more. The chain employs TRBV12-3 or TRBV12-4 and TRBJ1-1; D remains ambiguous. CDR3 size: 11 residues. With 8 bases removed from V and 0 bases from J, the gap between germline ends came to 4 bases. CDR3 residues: CASRLNTEAFF. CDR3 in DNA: TGTGCCAGCCGTCTGAACACTGAAGCTTTCTTT.

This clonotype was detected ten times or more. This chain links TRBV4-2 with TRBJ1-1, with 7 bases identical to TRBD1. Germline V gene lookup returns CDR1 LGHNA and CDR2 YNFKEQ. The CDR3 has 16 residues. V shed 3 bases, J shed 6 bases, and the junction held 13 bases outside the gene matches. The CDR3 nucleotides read TGTGCCAGCAGCCAGGCCGTCGACAGGGTGGGGTCTGAAGCTTTCTTT. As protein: CASSQAVDRVGSEAFF.

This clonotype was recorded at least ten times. The CDR3 spells CSVIQYNEQFF. For the CDR3, the DNA is TGCAGCGTGATTCAGTACAATGAGCAGTTCTTC. This chain links TRBV29-1 with TRBJ2-1, with D hard to call. Between the trimmed V and J ends, which lost 6 bases and 4 bases, there was a span of 7 bases. The CDR3 extends over 11 amino acids. Germline V gives CDR1 SQVTM, CDR2 ANQGSEA.

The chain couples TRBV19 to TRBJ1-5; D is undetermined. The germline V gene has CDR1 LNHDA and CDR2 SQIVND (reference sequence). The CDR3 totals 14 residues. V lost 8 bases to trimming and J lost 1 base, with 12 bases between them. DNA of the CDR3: TGTGCCAGTCGTAGTTCGGGGAGCAATCAGCCCCAGCATTTT. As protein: CASRSSGSNQPQHF.

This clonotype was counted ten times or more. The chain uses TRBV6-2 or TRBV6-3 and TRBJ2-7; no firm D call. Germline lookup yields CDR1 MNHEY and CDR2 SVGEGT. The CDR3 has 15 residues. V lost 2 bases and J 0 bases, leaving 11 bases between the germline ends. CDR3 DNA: TGTGCCAGCAGTTACAATGCAGGAGTCTCCTACGAGCAGTACTTC. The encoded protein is CASSYNAGVSYEQYF.

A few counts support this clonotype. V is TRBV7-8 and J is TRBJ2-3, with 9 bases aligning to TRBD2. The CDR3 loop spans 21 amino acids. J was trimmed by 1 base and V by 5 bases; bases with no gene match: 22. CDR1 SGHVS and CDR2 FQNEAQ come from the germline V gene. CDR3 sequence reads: CASSLGPLLAGVVLGTDTQYF. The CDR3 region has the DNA TGTGCCAGCAGCCTGGGGCCGTTATTAGCGGGAGTAGTTTTGGGCACAGATACGCAGTATTTT.

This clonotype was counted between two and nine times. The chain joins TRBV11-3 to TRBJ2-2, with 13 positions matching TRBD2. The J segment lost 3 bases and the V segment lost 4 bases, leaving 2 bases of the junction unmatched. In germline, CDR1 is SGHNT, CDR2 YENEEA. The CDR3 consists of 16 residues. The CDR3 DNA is TGTGCCAGCAGCTCCGGACTAGCGGGGGACACCGGGGAGCTGTTTTTT. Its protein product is CASSSGLAGDTGELFF.

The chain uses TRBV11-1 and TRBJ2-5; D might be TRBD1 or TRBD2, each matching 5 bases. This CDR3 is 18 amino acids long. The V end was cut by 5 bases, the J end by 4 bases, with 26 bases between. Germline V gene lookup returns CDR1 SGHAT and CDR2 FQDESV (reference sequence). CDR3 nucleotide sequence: TGTGCCAGCAGCCCATCACGGCCGGGGCGGGTAGTGAGAGAGACCCAGTACTTC. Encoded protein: CASSPSRPGRVVRETQYF.

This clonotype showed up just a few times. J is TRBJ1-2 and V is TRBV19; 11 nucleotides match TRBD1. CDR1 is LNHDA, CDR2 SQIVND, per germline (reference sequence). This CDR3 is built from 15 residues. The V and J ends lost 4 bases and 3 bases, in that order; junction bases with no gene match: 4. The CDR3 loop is CASSSRDRGYYGYTF. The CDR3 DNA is TGTGCCAGTAGTAGCCGGGACAGGGGGTACTATGGCTACACCTTC.

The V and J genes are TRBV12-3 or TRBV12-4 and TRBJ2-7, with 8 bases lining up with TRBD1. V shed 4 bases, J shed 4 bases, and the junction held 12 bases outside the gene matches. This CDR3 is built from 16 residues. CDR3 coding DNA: TGTGCCAGCAGTTCCAGGGGTTTCAGGGGGCCTTACGAGCAGTACTTC. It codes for CASSSRGFRGPYEQYF.

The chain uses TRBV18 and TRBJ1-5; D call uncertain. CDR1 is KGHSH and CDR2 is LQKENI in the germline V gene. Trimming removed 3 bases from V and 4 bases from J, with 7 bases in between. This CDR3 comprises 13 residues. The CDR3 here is CASSPASNQPQHF. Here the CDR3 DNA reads TGTGCCAGCTCACCGGCCTCGAATCAGCCCCAGCATTTT. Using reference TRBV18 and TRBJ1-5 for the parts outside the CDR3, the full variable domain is NAGVMQNPRHLVRRRGQEARLRCSPMKGHSHVYWYRQLPEEGLKFMVYLQKENIIDESGMPKERFSAEFPKEGPSILRIQQVVRGDSAAYFCASSPASNQPQHFGDGTRLSIL.

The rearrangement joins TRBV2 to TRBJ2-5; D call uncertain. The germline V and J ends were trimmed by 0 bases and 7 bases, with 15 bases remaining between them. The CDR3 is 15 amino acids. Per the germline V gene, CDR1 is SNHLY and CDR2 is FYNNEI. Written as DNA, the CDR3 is TGTGCCAGCAGTGAAGCACCTGGGCCCCGCGGGACCCAGTACTTC. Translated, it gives CASSEAPGPRGTQYF.

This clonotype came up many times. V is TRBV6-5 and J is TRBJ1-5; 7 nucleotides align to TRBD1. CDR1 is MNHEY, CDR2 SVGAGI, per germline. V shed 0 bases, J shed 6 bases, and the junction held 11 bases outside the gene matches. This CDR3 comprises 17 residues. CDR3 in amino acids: CASSYSEGARTRQPQHF. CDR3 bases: TGTGCCAGCAGTTACTCGGAGGGGGCCAGGACCCGTCAGCCCCAGCATTTT.

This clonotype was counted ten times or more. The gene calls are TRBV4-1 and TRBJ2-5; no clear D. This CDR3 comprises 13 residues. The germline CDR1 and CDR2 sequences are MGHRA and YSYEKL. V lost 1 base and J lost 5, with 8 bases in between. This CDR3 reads CASSQAMVETQYF. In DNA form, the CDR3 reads TGCGCCAGCAGCCAAGCTATGGTGGAGACCCAGTACTTC.

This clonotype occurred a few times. CDR3 DNA: TGCAGTGCTAGGGGGTGGGGACTTTCTAACTATGGCTACACCTTC. It yields the protein CSARGWGLSNYGYTF. The gene calls are TRBV20-1 and TRBJ1-2; weak D call: TRBD1 (5 bases). This CDR3 spans 15 amino acids. The germline V gene encodes CDR1 DFQATT and CDR2 SNEGSKA (reference sequence). V lost 3 bases and J lost 0, with 14 bases in between.

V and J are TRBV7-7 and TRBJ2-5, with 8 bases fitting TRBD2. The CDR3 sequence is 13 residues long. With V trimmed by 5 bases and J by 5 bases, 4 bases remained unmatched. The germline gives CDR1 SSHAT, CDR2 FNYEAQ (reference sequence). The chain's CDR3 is CASSRGGSETQYF. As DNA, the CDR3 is TGTGCCAGCAGCCGGGGGGGTTCCGAGACCCAGTACTTC.

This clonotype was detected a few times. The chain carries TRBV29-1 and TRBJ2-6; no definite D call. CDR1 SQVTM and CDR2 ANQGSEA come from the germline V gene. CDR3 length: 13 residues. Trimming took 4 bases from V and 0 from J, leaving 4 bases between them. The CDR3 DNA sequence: TGCAGCGTTGTGTCCTCTGGGGCCAACGTCCTGACTTTC. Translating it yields CSVVSSGANVLTF.

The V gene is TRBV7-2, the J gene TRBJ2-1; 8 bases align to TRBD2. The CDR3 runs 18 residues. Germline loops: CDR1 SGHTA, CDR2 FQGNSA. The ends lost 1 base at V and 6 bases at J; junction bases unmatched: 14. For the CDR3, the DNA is TGTGCCAGCAGCTTAGATTACGGGGGGGCTGGAGTCCTCAATGAGCAGTTCTTC. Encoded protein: CASSLDYGGAGVLNEQFF. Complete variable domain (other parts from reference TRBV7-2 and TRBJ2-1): GAGVSQSPSNKVTEKGKDVELRCDPISGHTALYWYRQSLGQGLEFLIYFQGNSAPDKSGLPSDRFSAERTGGSVSTLTIQRTQQEDSAVYLCASSLDYGGAGVLNEQFFGPGTRLTVL.

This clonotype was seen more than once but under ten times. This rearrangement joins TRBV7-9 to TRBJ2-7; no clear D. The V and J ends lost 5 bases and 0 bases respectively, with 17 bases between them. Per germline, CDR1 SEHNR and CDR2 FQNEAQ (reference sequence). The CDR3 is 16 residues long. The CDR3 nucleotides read TGTGCCAGCAGCCCACTCGGGCTTCTAGACTCCTACGAGCAGTACTTC. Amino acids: CASSPLGLLDSYEQYF.

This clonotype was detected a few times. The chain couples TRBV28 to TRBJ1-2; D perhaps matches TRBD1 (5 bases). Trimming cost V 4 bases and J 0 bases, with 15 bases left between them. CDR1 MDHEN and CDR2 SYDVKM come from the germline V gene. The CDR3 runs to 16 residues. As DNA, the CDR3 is TGTGCCAGCAGTTCGCCGGGGGTTGAGGCTAACTATGGCTACACCTTC. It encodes CASSSPGVEANYGYTF.

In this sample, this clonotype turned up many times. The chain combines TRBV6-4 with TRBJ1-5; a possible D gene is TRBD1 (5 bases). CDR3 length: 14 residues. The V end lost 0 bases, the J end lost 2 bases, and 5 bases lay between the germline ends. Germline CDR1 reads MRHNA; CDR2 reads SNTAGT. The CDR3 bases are TGTGCCAGCAGTGACTCAGGGGGCAATCAGCCCCAGCATTTT. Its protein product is CASSDSGGNQPQHF.

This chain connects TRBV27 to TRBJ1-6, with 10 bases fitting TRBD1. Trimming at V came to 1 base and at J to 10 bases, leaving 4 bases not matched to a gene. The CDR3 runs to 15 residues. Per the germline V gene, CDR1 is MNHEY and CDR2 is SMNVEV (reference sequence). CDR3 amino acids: CASSLWDRGTSPLHF. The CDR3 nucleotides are TGTGCCAGCAGTTTATGGGACAGGGGAACATCACCCCTCCACTTT.